The 9 T cell receptor beta chains in this list originate from one sample, sequenced in a study of T cell repertoires in cytomegalovirus infection. TCRdb ran MiXCR on the reads and lists one entry per CDR3 protein. The table records about 180,000 distinct CDR3 sequences, about an eighth of them present only once. Sequencing was done on a sample of PBMCs. These receptors were taken from a human donor in good health (CMV status not recorded). Some clones in this sample may be carry-over from other donors' samples.

This clonotype was found a few times. The CDR3 loop is CASAGAKDYEQYF. The CDR3 DNA reads TGTGCCTCAGCGGGGGCGAAAGACTACGAGCAGTACTTC. V is TRBV13 and J is TRBJ2-7; 8 bases line up with TRBD2. The CDR3 contains 13 residues. Germline V gene lookup returns CDR1 PRHDT and CDR2 FYEKMQ (reference sequence). The ends lost 11 bases at V and 3 bases at J; junction bases unmatched: 9.

The V gene is TRBV27, the J gene TRBJ2-3, with D possibly TRBD2 on 5 matching bases. The CDR3 is made up of 15 amino acids. V was cut by 3 bases and J by 4 bases, with 14 bases left in between. The V gene's germline CDR1 is MNHEY and CDR2 SMNVEV (reference sequence). CDR3 region: CASSFDGSGADTQYF. Here the CDR3 DNA reads TGTGCCAGCAGTTTTGATGGGAGCGGCGCAGATACGCAGTATTTT.

This clonotype was counted at least ten times. The chain joins TRBV24-1 to TRBJ2-1; TRBD2 agrees at 15 bases. The CDR3 contains 19 residues. V shed 4 bases and J 7 bases; nucleotides not matched to a gene: 13. Germline CDR1 KGHDR, CDR2 SFDVKD. CDR3 protein: CATSDRAGTSGGNFNEQFF. The DNA for the CDR3 is TGTGCCACCAGTGACCGCGCCGGGACTAGCGGGGGGAATTTTAATGAGCAGTTCTTC.

This clonotype was counted between two and nine times. The V gene is TRBV9, the J gene TRBJ2-7; no clear D. The CDR3 has 13 residues. Germline CDR1 and CDR2: SGDLS and YYNGEE. The V end lost 2 bases, the J end lost 2 bases, and 8 bases lay between the germline ends. The CDR3 bases are TGTGCCAGCAGCGTCGACTCTGCCTACGAGCAGTACTTC. Its translation: CASSVDSAYEQYF.

This clonotype was detected only a few times. The chain has TRBV29-1 and TRBJ1-5; D is possibly TRBD1 (6 bases). The germline V gene encodes CDR1 SQVTM and CDR2 ANQGSEA. V shed 6 bases and J shed 1 base, with 16 bases lying between them. This CDR3 has 15 residues. The CDR3 DNA sequence: TGCAGCGTCAAGGGACATGGGGGGAGCAATCAGCCCCAGCATTTT. Protein: CSVKGHGGSNQPQHF.

The CDR3 is CASSSGPRKAFF. CDR3 bases: TGTGCCAGCAGCTCTGGTCCGCGGAAAGCTTTCTTT. The J gene is TRBJ1-1, the V gene TRBV6-2 or TRBV6-3, with D uncertain. V lost 6 bases, J lost 9 bases, and 14 bases lay in between. The germline V gene encodes CDR1 MNHEY and CDR2 SVGEGT. The CDR3 consists of 12 residues.

In its sample, this clonotype was seen many times. This chain joins TRBV12-3 or TRBV12-4 and TRBJ1-1; D remains ambiguous. Trimming stripped 0 bases from V and 7 bases from J, with 9 bases between. The CDR3 has 13 residues. CDR3 in DNA: TGTGCCAGCAGTTTAGCGCCATATCTTGAAGCTTTCTTT. Amino acid sequence: CASSLAPYLEAFF.

This clonotype turned up a few times. The chain joins TRBV29-1 to TRBJ2-3, with TRBD1 as a possible D gene (6 bases). V shed 4 bases and J shed 2 bases, with 13 bases lying between them. CDR3 length: 14 residues. Per the germline V gene, CDR1 is SQVTM and CDR2 is ANQGSEA. The CDR3 reads CSVGTGLSTDTQYF. In DNA form, the CDR3 reads TGCAGCGTTGGTACAGGGCTATCCACAGATACGCAGTATTTT.

V usage is TRBV29-1 and J usage is TRBJ2-2; either TRBD1 or TRBD2 may fit D (5 bases each). CDR1 and CDR2 (germline): SQVTM, ANQGSEA. This CDR3 spans 13 amino acids. V shed 8 bases and J shed 3 bases, with 13 bases lying between them. The CDR3 is CSIWDPDTGELFF. CDR3 coding DNA: TGCAGCATTTGGGACCCGGACACCGGGGAGCTGTTTTTT.